This T cell receptor (beta chain) was found in a study of blood T cell repertoires in COVID-19. Patients from Seattle were sampled longitudinally, starting during active infection. Assay used: immunoSEQ multiplex PCR; TCRdb lists only in-frame clones, some missing. The sample has about 230,000 clones, 65% to 90% seen once; the top ten hold 5% to 6.5%. The sequence was collected from a man aged 50 or older with COVID-19, enrolled during active disease. Input material: peripheral blood.

The CDR3 reads CASTSNGGYEQYF. The CDR3 nucleotides read TGTGCCAGCACCTCAAATGGGGGGTACGAGCAGTACTTC. V and J are TRBV12-3 or TRBV12-4 and TRBJ2-7; tentative D call: TRBD2 (6 bases). This CDR3 is 13 amino acids long. The germline V and J ends were trimmed by 7 bases and 4 bases, with 14 bases remaining between them.